Listed below are T cell receptor beta chains from one sample, sequenced in a study of blood T cell repertoires in COVID-19. TCRdb's table, derived via immunoSEQ multiplex PCR, lists solely in-frame clones and lacks some. The profile covers about 460,000 clones, with 75% to 90% appearing a single time and 6.5% to 9.5% taken by the ten largest. Sequenced: PBMCs or T cells enriched from blood (not recorded which). Receptor source: a woman aged 55 to 70 who had recovered from COVID-19. Both conserved end residues are part of each CDR3. The order of the fields is CDR3 DNA, CDR3 protein, clone size, J gene, D gene, V gene. A D gene is named only where the DNA matches it firmly. The size field is filled for only some rows; it gives once, few, many or a size class.

DNA: TGTGCCAGCAGCCCCCCGAGACAGGGGGCTAATGAAAAACTGTTTTTT
CDR3: CASSPPRQGANEKLFF
size: .
J: TRBJ1-4
D: TRBD1
V: TRBV7-8

DNA: TGTGCCAGCAGACCAGGGGGCCAAGAGACCCAGTACTTC
CDR3: CASRPGGQETQYF
size: few
J: TRBJ2-5
D: TRBD1
V: TRBV27

DNA: TGTGCCAGCTCATCCTCCCCGGGCAGGGGTAGGGAAAAACTGTTTTTT
CDR3: CASSSSPGRGREKLFF
size: once
J: TRBJ1-4
D: .
V: TRBV3-1/TRBV3-2

DNA: TGTGCCAGCAGACCACTAGCGGGGGAGCGGGAGCAGTACTTC
CDR3: CASRPLAGEREQYF
size: .
J: TRBJ2-7
D: TRBD2
V: TRBV6-5

DNA: TGCGCCAGCAGCCAGGGCCCCCAAGAGACCCAGTACTTC
CDR3: CASSQGPQETQYF
size: .
J: TRBJ2-5
D: .
V: TRBV4-1

DNA: TGTGCCATCAGTAAGTTACAGGCGAACACTGAAGCTTTCTTT
CDR3: CAISKLQANTEAFF
size: .
J: TRBJ1-1
D: .
V: TRBV10-3

DNA: TGTGCCAGCAGCTTATCCCGGGACAGGGGAACAGCAGATACGCAGTATTTT
CDR3: CASSLSRDRGTADTQYF
size: .
J: TRBJ2-3
D: TRBD1
V: TRBV11-3

DNA: TGTGCCAGTAGTACCGGGGGGCCTAACACAGATACGCAGTATTTT
CDR3: CASSTGGPNTDTQYF
size: .
J: TRBJ2-3
D: .
V: TRBV19

DNA: TGCGCCAGCAGGACAGGGTATTTGATGAACACTGAAGCTTTCTTT
CDR3: CASRTGYLMNTEAFF
size: .
J: TRBJ1-1
D: TRBD1
V: TRBV10-2

DNA: TGTGCCACCAGTGTTTCTGGGACAGGGCCCATAGTAGGGGAAAAACTGTTTTTT
CDR3: CATSVSGTGPIVGEKLFF
size: .
J: TRBJ1-4
D: TRBD1
V: TRBV24-1

DNA: TGTGCCAGCAGCCAAGTGACGGGCGGGAATGGCTACACCTTC
CDR3: CASSQVTGGNGYTF
size: .
J: TRBJ1-2
D: .
V: TRBV3-1/TRBV3-2

DNA: TGTGCCATCAGGGAGGGAGGCACTGGAAACACCATATATTTT
CDR3: CAIREGGTGNTIYF
size: .
J: TRBJ1-3
D: .
V: TRBV10-3

DNA: TGCGCCAGCAGACTTCAGCCGGGACAGGGGGCTTGGGAGCAGTACTTC
CDR3: CASRLQPGQGAWEQYF
size: once
J: TRBJ2-7
D: TRBD1
V: TRBV4-1

DNA: TGTGCCAGTAGTATCAATCCAGGGGGATATGGCAATCAGCCCCAGCATTTT
CDR3: CASSINPGGYGNQPQHF
size: .
J: TRBJ1-5
D: TRBD1
V: TRBV19

DNA: TGTGCCAGCAGTGAGTGGAGGAACACAGATACGCAGTATTTT
CDR3: CASSEWRNTDTQYF
size: .
J: TRBJ2-3
D: .
V: TRBV2

DNA: TGTGCCAGCAGCTCGGAGGGAAGGCCCTATGGCTACACCTTC
CDR3: CASSSEGRPYGYTF
size: .
J: TRBJ1-2
D: .
V: TRBV11-2

DNA: TGTGCCAGCTCACCCACCGGCACAGGGTTTACTTCAGATACGCAGTATTTT
CDR3: CASSPTGTGFTSDTQYF
size: .
J: TRBJ2-3
D: .
V: TRBV18

DNA: TGTGCCTGGACCCGGGAGAGCTCCTACGAGCAGTACTTC
CDR3: CAWTRESSYEQYF
size: few
J: TRBJ2-7
D: .
V: TRBV30

DNA: TGCGCCAGCAGCGGGCCCGAGGGCCAAACTGTGACCCAGTACTTC
CDR3: CASSGPEGQTVTQYF
size: .
J: TRBJ2-5
D: .
V: TRBV5-1

DNA: TGTGCCAGTAGTCAACGTAGGAGAGGGCCTGAGAGGAACACTGAAGCTTTCTTT
CDR3: CASSQRRRGPERNTEAFF
size: .
J: TRBJ1-1
D: .
V: TRBV19